These 10 T cell receptor beta chains share one sample of origin, sequenced in a study of blood T cell repertoires in COVID-19. This table comes from immunoSEQ multiplex PCR, and its TCRdb copy is limited to in-frame clones, with some not included. Of 150,000 to 200,000 clones listed, more than 75% are singletons. Sample: peripheral blood. Every receptor here comes from a middle-aged man with active or convalescent COVID-19.

This chain links TRBV5-5 with TRBJ2-7; the match to TRBD1 covers 9 bases. Unmatched junction bases numbered 9, after V lost 2 bases and J lost 3 bases. Germline CDR1 SGHKS, CDR2 YYEKEE (reference sequence). The length of the CDR3 is 16 residues. CDR3 sequence (DNA): TGTGCCAGCAGCTTCGCTCCGGGACAGGGCATCTACGAGCAGTACTTC. Residues: CASSFAPGQGIYEQYF. The whole variable domain, filled in from reference TRBV5-5 and TRBJ2-7, reads DAGVTQSPTHLIKTRGQQVTLRCSPISGHKSVSWYQQVLGQGPQFIFQYYEKEERGRGNFPDRFSARQFPNYSSELNVNALLLGDSALYLCASSFAPGQGIYEQYFGPGTRLTVT.

This clone was picked up one time. The chain has TRBV2 and TRBJ1-5; TRBD1 matches at 7 bases. Per germline, CDR1 SNHLY and CDR2 FYNNEI. This CDR3 spans 13 amino acids. J gave up 5 bases and V 7 bases, and 5 bases lay outside the gene matches. For the CDR3, the DNA is TGTGCCAGCACCCGAACAGGGGATCAGCCCCAGCATTTT. It translates to CASTRTGDQPQHF.

This chain connects TRBV4-1 to TRBJ1-2; a possible D gene is TRBD1 (5 bases). Between the trimmed V and J ends, which lost 2 bases and 6 bases, there was a span of 16 bases. CDR3 size: 15 residues. Germline-derived CDR1 and CDR2 are MGHRA and YSYEKL. The CDR3 sequence: CASSQPHQGWNGYTF. CDR3 bases: TGCGCCAGCAGCCAACCCCACCAGGGTTGGAATGGCTACACCTTC.

The V call is TRBV7-9, the J call TRBJ2-7; 7 bases agree with TRBD2. V lost 7 bases and J lost 6; bases outside the gene matches: 9. CDR3 size: 13 residues. CDR1 and CDR2 from the germline V gene are SEHNR and FQNEAQ (reference sequence). CDR3 nucleotide sequence: TGTGCCAGCAAGAGATGGGGGGAGGGCGAGCAGTACTTC. It yields the protein CASKRWGEGEQYF.

The rearrangement joins TRBV12-5 to TRBJ1-3; no definite D call. The germline V and J ends were trimmed by 7 bases and 2 bases, with 15 bases remaining between them. The germline CDR1 and CDR2 sequences are LGHNT and FRNRAP. This CDR3 comprises 15 residues. CDR3 residues: CASDLKTTPGNTIYF. CDR3 coding DNA: TGTGCTAGTGACCTGAAAACCACTCCTGGAAACACCATATATTTT. The entire variable domain, with the rest obtained from reference TRBV12-5 and TRBJ1-3, is as follows: DARVTQTPRHKVTEMGQEVTMRCQPILGHNTVFWYRQTMMQGLELLAYFRNRAPLDDSGMPKDRFSAEMPDATLATLKIQPSEPRDSAVYFCASDLKTTPGNTIYFGEGSWLTVV.

J is TRBJ2-7 and V is TRBV6-2 or TRBV6-3, with TRBD1 matching 9 bases. The germline V gene encodes CDR1 MNHEY and CDR2 SVGEGT. CDR3 size: 18 residues. Trimming removed 0 bases from V and 5 bases from J; junction bases left unmatched: 14. CDR3 sequence (DNA): TGTGCCAGCAGTTACTCGAGTACGTATGTACAGGGGGCCCACGAGCAGTACTTC. Its translation is CASSYSSTYVQGAHEQYF.

The chain joins TRBV2 to TRBJ1-1; D ambiguous. V was trimmed by 6 bases and J by 1 base, leaving 9 bases between them. This CDR3 is built from 13 residues. The germline V gene encodes CDR1 SNHLY and CDR2 FYNNEI. CDR3 loop: CASRRASNTEAFF. CDR3 nucleotide sequence: TGTGCCAGCAGACGCGCATCGAACACTGAAGCTTTCTTT. The full variable domain, with the rest looked up from reference TRBV2 and TRBJ1-1, is EPEVTQTPSHQVTQMGQEVILRCVPISNHLYFYWYRQILGQKVEFLVSFYNNEISEKSEIFDDQFSVERPDGSNFTLKIRSTKLEDSAMYFCASRRASNTEAFFGQGTRLTVV.

DNA of the CDR3: TGTGCCAGCAGTTTTGGCAGGGGGCCCTACGAGCAGTACTTC. Its protein is CASSFGRGPYEQYF. The chain links TRBV27 to TRBJ2-7, with TRBD1 matching 8 bases. V lost 3 bases to trimming and J lost 2 bases; unmatched junction nucleotides: 3. CDR3 length: 14 amino acids. Looked up from germline, CDR1 is MNHEY and CDR2 is SMNVEV (reference sequence).

This chain uses TRBV18 with TRBJ2-2; 7 positions match TRBD1. The germline V gene has CDR1 KGHSH and CDR2 LQKENI. The ends lost 5 bases at V and 4 bases at J; junction bases unmatched: 10. The CDR3 is made up of 16 amino acids. The CDR3 region is CASSTTGTRVTGELFF. The CDR3 DNA follows: TGTGCCAGCTCAACGACAGGGACCAGGGTCACCGGGGAGCTGTTTTTT.

The chain recombines TRBV20-1 with TRBJ2-1, with unresolved D. This CDR3 region has 10 residues. V lost 3 bases and J 8 bases, leaving 5 bases between the germline ends. Germline CDR1 and CDR2: DFQATT and SNEGSKA (reference sequence). In DNA form, the CDR3 reads TGCAGTGCTAGCTCCCATGAGCAGTTCTTC. This encodes CSASSHEQFF.